The 20 T cell receptor beta chains below come from one sample, sequenced in a study of CD8+ T cells in alopecia areata. Sequencing templates came from extracted RNA that was reverse transcribed into cDNA. Method: immunoSEQ multiplex PCR; TCRdb's copy keeps in-frame clones and lacks some. The profile shows roughly 250,000 clones, about 68% of them singletons. The sample was CD4+ T cells sorted from blood, taken at week 0. These receptors came from a human donor with alopecia areata.

The V gene is TRBV10-3, the J gene TRBJ1-4; D perhaps matches TRBD1 (5 bases). V lost 5 bases to trimming and J lost 6 bases, with 7 bases between them. The CDR3 runs 12 residues. Germline assignment: CDR1 ENHRY and CDR2 SYGVKD. This chain's CDR3 is CAISRGDEKLFF. CDR3 nucleotides: TGTGCCATCAGTAGGGGAGATGAAAAACTGTTTTTT.

The chain links TRBV29-1 to TRBJ2-1; 10 bases are a match to TRBD1. The germline gives CDR1 SQVTM, CDR2 ANQGSEA. This CDR3 spans 14 amino acids. V lost 1 base and J lost 5; bases outside the gene matches: 2. CDR3 DNA: TGCAGCGTTGAAGGGGACAGGGGCAACAATGAGCAGTTCTTC. Protein sequence: CSVEGDRGNNEQFF.

Only a few counts were recorded for this clone. The chain uses TRBV11-2 and TRBJ2-3; 10 bases are shared with TRBD2. Germline assignment: CDR1 SGHAT and CDR2 FQNNGV. V shed 5 bases, J shed 1 base, and the junction held 3 bases outside the gene matches. This CDR3 region has 15 residues. This CDR3 reads CASSPGLAGTDTQYF. Written as DNA, the CDR3 is TGTGCCAGCAGCCCAGGACTAGCGGGCACAGATACGCAGTATTTT.

V usage is TRBV25-1 and J usage is TRBJ1-2; D is uncertain. V was shortened by 4 bases and J by 4 bases, with 10 bases between the two germline ends. The CDR3 spans 13 residues. Germline V gives CDR1 MGHDK, CDR2 SYGVNS. CDR3 in amino acids: CASSGGVGYGYTF. DNA for the CDR3: TGTGCCAGCAGTGGTGGGGTAGGCTATGGCTACACCTTC.

This chain links TRBV27 with TRBJ2-7; possible D gene TRBD1, 6 bases. There are 14 residues in the CDR3. Deletions cut 2 bases from V and 7 bases from J, with 15 bases between. CDR1 is MNHEY, CDR2 SMNVEV, per germline (reference sequence). The CDR3 protein is CASSLTPQGYEQYF. The CDR3 DNA reads TGTGCCAGCAGTTTAACCCCTCAGGGGTATGAGCAGTACTTC.

This clone was detected only once. This chain links TRBV30 with TRBJ1-2, with a possible D match to TRBD1 (5 bases). The CDR3 is 14 amino acids. The V and J ends lost 3 bases and 4 bases respectively, with 15 bases between them. Germline V gives CDR1 GTSNPN, CDR2 SVGIG (reference sequence). As DNA, the CDR3 is TGTGCCTGGAGCTCGAACTTGGGGACCTATGGCTACACCTTC. Residues: CAWSSNLGTYGYTF. The whole variable domain, remainder taken from reference TRBV30 and TRBJ1-2, is SQTIHQWPATLVQPVGSPLSLECTVEGTSNPNLYWYRQAAGRGLQLLFYSVGIGQISSEVPQNLSASRPQDRQFILSSKKLLLSDSGFYLCAWSSNLGTYGYTFGSGTRLTVV.

The table lists this clone with a few counts. The genes are TRBV5-1 and TRBJ1-1; TRBD1 is a possible D gene (5 bases). The V end was cut by 4 bases, the J end by 5 bases, with 15 bases between. The CDR3 loop spans 14 amino acids. The germline V gene has CDR1 SGHRS and CDR2 YFSETQ. CDR3 coding DNA: TGCGCCAGCAGCCCCGGGCAGGGATGGACTGAAGCTTTCTTT. Translated: CASSPGQGWTEAFF.

This clone was detected only a few times. The J gene is TRBJ2-5, the V gene TRBV5-4; maybe TRBD2 (5 bases). Trimming took off 2 bases at V and 6 bases at J, with 8 bases between the two ends. CDR1 is SGHNT, CDR2 YYREEE, per germline (reference sequence). The CDR3 is made up of 12 amino acids. The CDR3 loop reads CASSFWEKTQYF. The CDR3 DNA reads as TGTGCCAGCAGCTTCTGGGAGAAGACCCAGTACTTC.

The chain employs TRBV4-2 and TRBJ1-1; D is unresolved. The CDR3 sequence is 15 residues long. CDR1 is LGHNA and CDR2 is YNFKEQ in the germline V gene. Trimming cost V 0 bases and J 3 bases, with 11 bases left between them. The CDR3 DNA reads as TGTGCCAGCAGCCAAGAAACCACCGGGGACACTGAAGCTTTCTTT. Its translation is CASSQETTGDTEAFF.

Only a few counts were recorded for this clone. V gene TRBV29-1 combines with J gene TRBJ2-1; D possibly corresponds to TRBD2 (6 bases). In germline, CDR1 is SQVTM, CDR2 ANQGSEA. V was cut by 3 bases and J by 8 bases, with 17 bases left in between. The CDR3 loop spans 14 amino acids. In nucleotides, the CDR3 is TGCAGCGTTGACCGGCCATGGGAGGCGGATGAGCAGTTCTTC. It codes for CSVDRPWEADEQFF.

This clone was detected a few times. The V and J genes are TRBV11-1 and TRBJ2-1, with 12 bases lining up with TRBD1. The germline V gene encodes CDR1 SGHAT and CDR2 FQDESV (reference sequence). CDR3 size: 14 residues. V gave up 5 bases and J gave up 12 bases; unmatched junction bases: 8. The CDR3 nucleotides are TGTGCCAGCAGCCACCGGGACAGGGGGCCAAGGCAGTTCTTC. Translated: CASSHRDRGPRQFF.

This clone came up a few times. The genes are TRBV2 and TRBJ2-7; D remains ambiguous. Trimming took off 5 bases at V and 7 bases at J, with 12 bases between the two ends. This CDR3 is 12 amino acids long. Per the germline V gene, CDR1 is SNHLY and CDR2 is FYNNEI. The CDR3 DNA reads TGTGCCAGCAGTACCCGGACCGGGGAGCAGTACTTC. Translating it yields CASSTRTGEQYF.

V usage is TRBV25-1 and J usage is TRBJ1-1; 7 bases line up with TRBD1. V trimming: 7 bases; J trimming: 3 bases; junction bases outside the gene matches: 14. The germline gives CDR1 MGHDK, CDR2 SYGVNS. This CDR3 is built from 16 residues. The DNA of the CDR3 is TGTGCCAGCAAGGGGCCAGGGGGTAAGTCGGACACTGAAGCTTTCTTT. This encodes CASKGPGGKSDTEAFF.

Notes on this clone: An end of the junction does not agree with germline; a read error may underlie this. The V call is TRBV5-1, the J call TRBJ2-5; 7 bases are a match to TRBD2. Germline V gene data show CDR1 as SGHRS and CDR2 as YFSETQ. The CDR3 spans 13 residues. The CDR3 DNA follows: TGCGCCAGCAGCCCCTACCGGGGGGAGATCCAGTACTTC. This encodes CASSPYRGEIQYF. Filled out from reference TRBV5-1 and TRBJ2-5, the complete variable domain reads KAGVTQTPRYLIKTRGQQVTLSCSPISGHRSVSWYQQTPGQGLQFLFEYFSETQRNKGNFPGRFSGRQFSNSRSEMNVSTLELGDSALYLCASSPYRGEIQYFGPGTRLLVL.

The J gene is TRBJ2-1, the V gene TRBV11-2, with D perhaps matching TRBD1 (5 bases). Looked up from germline, CDR1 is SGHAT and CDR2 is FQNNGV. Trimming removed 3 bases from V and 5 bases from J, with 11 bases in between. This CDR3 is built from 14 residues. CDR3 nucleotide sequence: TGTGCCAGCAGCTTCAGGGTTACCCACAATGAGCAGTTCTTC. Translated: CASSFRVTHNEQFF.

The chain uses TRBV2 and TRBJ2-7, with no clear D. V was shortened by 6 bases and J by 6 bases, with 6 bases between the two germline ends. Looked up from germline, CDR1 is SNHLY and CDR2 is FYNNEI. CDR3 length equals 10 residues. This chain's CDR3 is CASRVVEQYF. The DNA for the CDR3 is TGTGCCAGCAGGGTAGTCGAGCAGTACTTC.

The chain has TRBV7-9 and TRBJ1-2; no reliable D call. Germline V gene sequence: CDR1 SEHNR, CDR2 FQNEAQ (reference sequence). Between the trimmed V and J ends, which lost 4 bases and 6 bases, there was a span of 15 bases. The CDR3 spans 14 residues. This CDR3 is CASSSYRAKDGYTF. The CDR3 coding sequence is TGTGCCAGCAGCTCATACCGGGCCAAGGATGGCTACACCTTC.

V and J are TRBV29-1 and TRBJ1-6, with D unresolved. This CDR3 comprises 13 residues. CDR1 and CDR2 from the germline V gene are SQVTM and ANQGSEA. Trimming pared 4 bases from V and 10 bases from J, leaving 14 bases between. The CDR3 nucleotides are TGCAGCGTTGTGGGGAACCCCGGGTCACCCCTCCACTTT. Protein: CSVVGNPGSPLHF. Variable domain in full (rest from reference TRBV29-1 and TRBJ1-6): SAVISQKPSRDICQRGTSLTIQCQVDSQVTMMFWYRQQPGQSLTLIATANQGSEATYESGFVIDKFPISRPNLTFSTLTVSNMSPEDSSIYLCSVVGNPGSPLHFGNGTRLTVT.

This clone was counted once. The J gene is TRBJ2-3, the V gene TRBV29-1, with D tentatively TRBD1 (6 bases). The germline V and J ends were trimmed by 1 base and 7 bases, with 15 bases remaining between them. The CDR3 sequence is 14 residues long. Germline V gene sequence: CDR1 SQVTM, CDR2 ANQGSEA. The CDR3 coding sequence is TGCAGCGTTGAAGCGCAACAGGGTTGGAATACGCAGTATTTT. Its protein is CSVEAQQGWNTQYF.

The chain has TRBV12-5 and TRBJ2-7, with 7 bases lining up with TRBD2. The germline gives CDR1 LGHNT, CDR2 FRNRAP. Trimming at V came to 4 bases and at J to 1 base, leaving 4 bases not matched to a gene. This CDR3 is 14 amino acids long. The CDR3 DNA reads TGTGCTAGTGGTTCAGCGGGGATTTCCTACGAGCAGTACTTC. Its protein is CASGSAGISYEQYF.